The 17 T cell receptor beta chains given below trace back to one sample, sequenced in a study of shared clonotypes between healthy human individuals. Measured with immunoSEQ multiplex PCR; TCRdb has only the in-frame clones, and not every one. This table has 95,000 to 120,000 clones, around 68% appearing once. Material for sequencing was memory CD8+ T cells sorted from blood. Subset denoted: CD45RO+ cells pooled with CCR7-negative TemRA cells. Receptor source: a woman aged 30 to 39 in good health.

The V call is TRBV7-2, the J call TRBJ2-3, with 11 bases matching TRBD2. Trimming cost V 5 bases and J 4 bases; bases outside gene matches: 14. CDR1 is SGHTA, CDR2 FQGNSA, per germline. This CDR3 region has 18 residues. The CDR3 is CASSPGIAGGAHPDTQYF. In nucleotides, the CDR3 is TGTGCCAGCAGCCCCGGAATAGCGGGAGGGGCGCATCCAGATACGCAGTATTTT.

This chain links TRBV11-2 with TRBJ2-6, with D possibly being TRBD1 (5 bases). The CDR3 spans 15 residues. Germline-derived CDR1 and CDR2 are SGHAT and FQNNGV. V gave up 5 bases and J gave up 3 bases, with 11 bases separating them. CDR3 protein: CASSLSGFGANVLTF. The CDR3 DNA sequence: TGTGCCAGCAGCCTATCAGGGTTTGGGGCCAACGTCCTGACTTTC.

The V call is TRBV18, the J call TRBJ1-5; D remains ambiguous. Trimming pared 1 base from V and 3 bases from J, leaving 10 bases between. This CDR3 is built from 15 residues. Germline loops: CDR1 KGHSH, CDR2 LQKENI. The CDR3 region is CASSPLDGDNQPQHF. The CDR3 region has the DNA TGTGCCAGCTCACCACTCGACGGGGACAATCAGCCCCAGCATTTT.

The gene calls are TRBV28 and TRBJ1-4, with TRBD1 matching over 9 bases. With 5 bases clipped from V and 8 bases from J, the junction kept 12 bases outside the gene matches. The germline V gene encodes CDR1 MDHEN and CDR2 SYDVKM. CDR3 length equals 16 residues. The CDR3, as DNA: TGTGCCAGCAGTACTCTACCGGGACAGGGCGCGGAAAAACTGTTTTTT. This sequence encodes CASSTLPGQGAEKLFF.

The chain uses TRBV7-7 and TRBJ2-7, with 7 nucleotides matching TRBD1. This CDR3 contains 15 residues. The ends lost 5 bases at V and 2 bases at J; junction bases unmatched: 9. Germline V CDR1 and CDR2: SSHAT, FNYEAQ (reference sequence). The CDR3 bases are TGTGCCAGCAGCCCCGGGACAGATCCTGCCTACGAGCAGTACTTC. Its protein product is CASSPGTDPAYEQYF.

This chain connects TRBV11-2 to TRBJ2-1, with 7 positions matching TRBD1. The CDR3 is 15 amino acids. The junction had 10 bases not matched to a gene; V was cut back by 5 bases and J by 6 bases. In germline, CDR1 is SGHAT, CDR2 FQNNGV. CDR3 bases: TGTGCCAGCAGCCCGAGACAGGGTCCGACCAATGAGCAGTTCTTC. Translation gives CASSPRQGPTNEQFF.

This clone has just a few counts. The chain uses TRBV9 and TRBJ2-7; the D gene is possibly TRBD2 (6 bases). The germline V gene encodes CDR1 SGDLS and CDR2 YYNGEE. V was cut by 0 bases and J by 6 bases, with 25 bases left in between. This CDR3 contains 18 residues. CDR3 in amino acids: CASSVGITRDSLGGEQYF. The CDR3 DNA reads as TGTGCCAGCAGCGTAGGCATAACCCGGGACTCCCTAGGCGGCGAGCAGTACTTC.

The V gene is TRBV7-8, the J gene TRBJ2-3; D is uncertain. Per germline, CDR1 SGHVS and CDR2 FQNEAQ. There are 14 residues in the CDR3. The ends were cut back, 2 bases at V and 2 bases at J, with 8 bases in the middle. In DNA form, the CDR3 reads TGTGCCAGCAGCTTAAGGATAACCACAGATACGCAGTATTTT. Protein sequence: CASSLRITTDTQYF. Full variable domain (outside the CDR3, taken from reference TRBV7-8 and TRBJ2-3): GAGVSQSPRYKVAKRGQDVALRCDPISGHVSLFWYQQALGQGPEFLTYFQNEAQLDKSGLPSDRFFAERPEGSVSTLKIQRTQQEDSAVYLCASSLRITTDTQYFGPGTRLTVL.

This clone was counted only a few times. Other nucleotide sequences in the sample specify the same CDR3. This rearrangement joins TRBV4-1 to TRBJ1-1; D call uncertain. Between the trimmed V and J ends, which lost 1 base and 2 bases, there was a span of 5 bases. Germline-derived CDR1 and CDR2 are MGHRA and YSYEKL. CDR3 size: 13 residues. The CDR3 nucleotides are TGCGCCAGCAGCCAAGTGGGTAACACTGAAGCTTTCTTT. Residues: CASSQVGNTEAFF.

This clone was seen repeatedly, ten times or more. CDR3 sequence reads: CASSDGGEADTQYF. CDR3 sequence (DNA): TGTGCCAGCAGTGACGGAGGGGAAGCAGATACGCAGTATTTT. V and J are TRBV6-4 and TRBJ2-3; possibly TRBD2 for D (6 bases). V lost 2 bases, J lost 4 bases, and 10 bases lay in between. The germline V gene has CDR1 MRHNA and CDR2 SNTAGT. The CDR3 is 14 amino acids.

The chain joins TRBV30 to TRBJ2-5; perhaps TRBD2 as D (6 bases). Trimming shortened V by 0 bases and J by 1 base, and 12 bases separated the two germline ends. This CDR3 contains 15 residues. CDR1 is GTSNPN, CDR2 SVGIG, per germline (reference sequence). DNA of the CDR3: TGTGCCTGGAGTGTAAGCGGGCTGCTCCAAGAGACCCAGTACTTC. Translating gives CAWSVSGLLQETQYF.

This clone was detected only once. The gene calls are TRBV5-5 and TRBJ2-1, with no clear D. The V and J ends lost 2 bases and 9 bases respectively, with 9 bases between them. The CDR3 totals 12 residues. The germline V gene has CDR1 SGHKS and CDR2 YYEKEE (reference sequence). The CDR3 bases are TGTGCCAGCAGCTTCCAGCGAATTGAGCAGTTCTTC. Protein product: CASSFQRIEQFF.

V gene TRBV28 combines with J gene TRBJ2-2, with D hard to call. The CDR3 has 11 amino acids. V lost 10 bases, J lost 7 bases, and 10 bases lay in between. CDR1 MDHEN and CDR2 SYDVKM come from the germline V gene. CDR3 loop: CATLKSGELFF. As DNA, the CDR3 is TGTGCCACCCTGAAAAGCGGGGAGCTGTTTTTT.

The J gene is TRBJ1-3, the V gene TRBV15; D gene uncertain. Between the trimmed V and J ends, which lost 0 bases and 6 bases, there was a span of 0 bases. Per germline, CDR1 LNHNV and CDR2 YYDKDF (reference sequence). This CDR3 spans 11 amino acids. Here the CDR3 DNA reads TGTGCCACCAGCAGAGAAAACACCATATATTTT. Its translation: CATSRENTIYF.

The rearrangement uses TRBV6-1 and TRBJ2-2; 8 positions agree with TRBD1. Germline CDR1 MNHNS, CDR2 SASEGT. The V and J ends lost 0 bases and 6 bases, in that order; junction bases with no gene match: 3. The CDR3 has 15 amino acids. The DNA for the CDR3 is TGTGCCAGCAGTGAAGCTTTGGGACAGGCCGGGGAGCTGTTTTTT. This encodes CASSEALGQAGELFF.

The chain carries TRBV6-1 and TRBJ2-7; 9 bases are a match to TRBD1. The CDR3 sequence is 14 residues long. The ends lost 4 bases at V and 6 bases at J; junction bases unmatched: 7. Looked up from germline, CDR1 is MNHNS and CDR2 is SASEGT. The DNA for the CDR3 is TGTGCCAGCAGTGGGACAGGGGATCGGGGCGAGCAGTACTTC. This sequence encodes CASSGTGDRGEQYF.

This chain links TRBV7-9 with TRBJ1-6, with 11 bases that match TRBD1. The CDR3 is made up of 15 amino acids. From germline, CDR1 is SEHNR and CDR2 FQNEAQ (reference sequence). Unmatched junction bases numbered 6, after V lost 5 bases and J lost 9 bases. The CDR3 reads CASSPGQGARSPLHF. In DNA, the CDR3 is TGTGCCAGCAGCCCCGGACAGGGGGCGCGTTCACCCCTCCACTTT.